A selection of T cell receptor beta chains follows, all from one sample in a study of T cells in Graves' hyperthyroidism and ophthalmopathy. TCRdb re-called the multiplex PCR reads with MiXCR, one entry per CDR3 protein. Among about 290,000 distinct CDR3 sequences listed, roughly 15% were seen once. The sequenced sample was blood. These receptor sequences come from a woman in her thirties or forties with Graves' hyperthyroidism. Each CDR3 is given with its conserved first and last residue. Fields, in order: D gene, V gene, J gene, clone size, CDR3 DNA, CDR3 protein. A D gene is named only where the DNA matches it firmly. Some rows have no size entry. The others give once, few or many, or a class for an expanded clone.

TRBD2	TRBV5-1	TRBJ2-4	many	TGCGCCAGCAGCTTGGGGACTAGCGGGGGACCCAAAAACATTCAGTACTTC	CASSLGTSGGPKNIQYF
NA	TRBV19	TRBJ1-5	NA	TGTGCCAGTATTCCCTCAGATTGGAGCAATCAGCCCCAGCATTTT	CASIPSDWSNQPQHF
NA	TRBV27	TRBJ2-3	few	TGTGCCAGCAGCCTGGCCCCGGAGGGAGGTCGAGATACGCAGTATTTT	CASSLAPEGGRDTQYF
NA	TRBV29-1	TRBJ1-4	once	TGCAGCGCGGAAGAAGGGGCTGAAAAACTGTTTTTT	CSAEEGAEKLFF
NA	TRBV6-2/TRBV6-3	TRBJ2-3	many	TGTGCCAGCAGTTATGCGGTGGGACGCACAGATACGCAGTATTTT	CASSYAVGRTDTQYF
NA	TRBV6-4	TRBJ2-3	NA	TGTGCCAGCAGCCCCGTCGGGGGATTCGGCACAGATACGCAGTATTTT	CASSPVGGFGTDTQYF
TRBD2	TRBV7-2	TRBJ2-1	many	TGTGCCAGCAGCATGGGACTAGCGGGAGGGTACGAGCAGTTCTTC	CASSMGLAGGYEQFF
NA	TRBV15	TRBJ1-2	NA	TGTGCCACCAGCAGAGATCCGGTCAGGGCCGTCTATGGCTACACCTTC	CATSRDPVRAVYGYTF
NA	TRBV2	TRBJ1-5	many	TGTGCCAGCAGTGAGAGGGGTCGGTCCCAGCATTTT	CASSERGRSQHF
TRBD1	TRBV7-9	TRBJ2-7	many	TGTGCCAGCAGCTTAGCGGCCGGGACAGGGACCTACGAGCAGTACTTC	CASSLAAGTGTYEQYF
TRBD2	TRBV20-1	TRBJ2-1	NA	TGCAGCCAGGGGGATGTACTAGCGGGAGGGACAAATGAGCAGTTCTTC	CSQGDVLAGGTNEQFF
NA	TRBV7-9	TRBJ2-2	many	TGTGCCAGCAGCTTAGGACTCGGCAACACCGGGGAGCTGTTTTTT	CASSLGLGNTGELFF
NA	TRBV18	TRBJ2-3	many	TGTGCCAGCTCTCCACTTCCAGAGGCAGATACGCAGTATTTT	CASSPLPEADTQYF
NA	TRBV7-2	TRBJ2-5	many	TGTGCCAGCAGCTTATACGCTAGAGGTGGGGAGACCCAGTACTTC	CASSLYARGGETQYF
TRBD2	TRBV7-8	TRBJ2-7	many	TGTGCCAGCAGCTTAGGGATGAGGGTAGCGGGAGATCCCTACGAGCAGTACTTC	CASSLGMRVAGDPYEQYF
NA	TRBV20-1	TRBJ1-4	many	TGCAGTGCTACCCTCGGGGCAACTAATGAAAAACTGTTTTTT	CSATLGATNEKLFF
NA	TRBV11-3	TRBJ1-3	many	TGTGCCAGCAGCTTTGGGGGGATCCGAAACACCATATATTTT	CASSFGGIRNTIYF
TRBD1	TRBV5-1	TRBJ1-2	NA	TGCGCCAGCAGCGGTACCGGGACAGGGGATGGCTACACCTTC	CASSGTGTGDGYTF
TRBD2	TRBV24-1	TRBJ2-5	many	TGTGCCACCAGTGAGTTTACGGGACTAGCGGGAGGTGAGACCCAGTACTTC	CATSEFTGLAGGETQYF
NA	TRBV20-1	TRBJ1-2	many	TGCAGTGCCAGTCGGCCTTATGGCTACACCTTC	CSASRPYGYTF
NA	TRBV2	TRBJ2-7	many	TGTGCCAGCAGTGAAGGGGGAACCTACGAGCAGTACTTC	CASSEGGTYEQYF
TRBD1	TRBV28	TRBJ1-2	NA	TGTGCCAGCAGTTTTAGCAGGACAGGGGCGGGTGGCTACACCTTC	CASSFSRTGAGGYTF
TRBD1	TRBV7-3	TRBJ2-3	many	TGTGCCAGCAGCTTAACCGGACAGGGGTTAGCAGATACGCAGTATTTT	CASSLTGQGLADTQYF
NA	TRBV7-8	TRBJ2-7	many	TGTGCCAGCAGCGCCATAGCGGAAGGCTCCTACGAGCAGTACTTC	CASSAIAEGSYEQYF
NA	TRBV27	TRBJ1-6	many	TGTGCCAGCAGTTTGGGGTTATATTCACCCCTCCACTTT	CASSLGLYSPLHF
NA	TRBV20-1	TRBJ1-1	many	TGCAGTGCTAACAGGGAATTGAACACTGAAGCTTTCTTT	CSANRELNTEAFF
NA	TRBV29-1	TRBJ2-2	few	TGCAGCGTCCTCGGGGGCACTAGCGCCACCGGGGAGCTGTTTTTT	CSVLGGTSATGELFF
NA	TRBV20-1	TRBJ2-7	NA	TGCAGTGCGCGGACGCAGGCCTACGAGCAGTACTTC	CSARTQAYEQYF
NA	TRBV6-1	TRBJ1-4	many	TGTGCCAGTAGTTGGGGGCGGACTAGCGAAAAACTGTTTTTT	CASSWGRTSEKLFF
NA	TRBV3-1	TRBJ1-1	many	TGTGCCAGCAGCCGGGCCGGGGACGACACTGAAGCTTTCTTT	CASSRAGDDTEAFF
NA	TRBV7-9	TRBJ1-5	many	TGTGCCAGCACCAAGGGCGGCCGGCAGCCCCAGCATTTT	CASTKGGRQPQHF
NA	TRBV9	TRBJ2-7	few	TGTGCCAGCAGCGCTGGAAGGGTTTTCGACGAGCAGTACTTC	CASSAGRVFDEQYF
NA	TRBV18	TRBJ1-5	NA	TGTGCCAGCTCACCGGGGAGCAATCAGCCCCAGGATTTT	CASSPGSNQPQDF
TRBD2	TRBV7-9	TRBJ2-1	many	TGTGCCAGCAGGGGGACTAGTTATGAGCAGTTCTTC	CASRGTSYEQFF
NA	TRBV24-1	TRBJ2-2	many	TGTGCCACCAGTGATACGAACACCGGGGAGCTGTTTTTT	CATSDTNTGELFF
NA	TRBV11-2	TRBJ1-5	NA	TGTGCCAGCAGCTTAGCGAGCGGGGGTAGCAATCAGCCCCAGCATTTT	CASSLASGGSNQPQHF
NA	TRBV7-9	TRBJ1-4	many	TGTGCCAGCAGCTTCGAAGGGCGGCATGAAAAACTGTTTTTT	CASSFEGRHEKLFF
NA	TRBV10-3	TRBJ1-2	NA	TGTGCCATCATGGAGGGCCAGCCGGGTTCCGGCTACACCTTC	CAIMEGQPGSGYTF
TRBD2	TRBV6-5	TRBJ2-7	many	TGTGCCAGCAGTTACTCAGCGGCTAGCGGGAGGAAGTTCTCCGAGCAGTACTTC	CASSYSAASGRKFSEQYF
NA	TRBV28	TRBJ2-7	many	TGTGCCAGCAGTGGCCATACAGGGTCCTACGAGCAGTACTTC	CASSGHTGSYEQYF
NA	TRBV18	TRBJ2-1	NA	TGTGCCAGCTCGGCGTACCAAGGGGCGGGCTACAATGAGCAGTTCTTC	CASSAYQGAGYNEQFF
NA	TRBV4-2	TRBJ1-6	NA	TGTGCCAGCAGCCAAGCCGCGGCCAATTCACCCCTCCACTTT	CASSQAAANSPLHF
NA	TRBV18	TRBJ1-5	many	TGTGCCAGCTCACCTCCGGGCGAGGGACAGCCCCAGCATTTT	CASSPPGEGQPQHF
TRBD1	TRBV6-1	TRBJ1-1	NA	TGTGCCAGCACGCCGAGGGGGCTCATGAACACTGAAGCTTTCTTT	CASTPRGLMNTEAFF
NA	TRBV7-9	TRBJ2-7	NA	TGTGCCAGCAGCTTTCAGAGCGAGCAGTACTTC	CASSFQSEQYF
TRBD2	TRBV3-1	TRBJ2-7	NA	TGTGCCAGCAGCCCTCATCCGACTAGCGGGAGTTTCGAGCAGTACTTC	CASSPHPTSGSFEQYF
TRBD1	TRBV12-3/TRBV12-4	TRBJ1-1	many	TGTGCCAGCAGCCCAACAGGGGACTTCACTGAAGCTTTCTTT	CASSPTGDFTEAFF
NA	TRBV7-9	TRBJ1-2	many	TGTGCCAGCAGCTTAGCTTCTACTCACAACTATGGCTACACCTTC	CASSLASTHNYGYTF
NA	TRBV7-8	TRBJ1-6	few	TGTGCCAGCAGCTCCGAGGGGGGGGGCAACGTTAATTCACCCCTCCACTTT	CASSSEGGGNVNSPLHF
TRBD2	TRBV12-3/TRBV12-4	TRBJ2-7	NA	TGTGCCAGCGGTTTACTAGCGGGAGACTACGAGCAGTACTTC	CASGLLAGDYEQYF
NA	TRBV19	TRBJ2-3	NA	TGTGCTTCTCGGGGGGCCACAGATACGCAGTATTTT	CASRGATDTQYF